The source of this T cell receptor (beta chain) is a study of blood T cell repertoires in COVID-19. Under the authors' procedure: Reference gene primer amplification yielded estimated nucleated cell counts. Generated by immunoSEQ multiplex PCR, the TCRdb table keeps only in-frame clones and is missing some. The DNA was the basis for D and trimming; V, J and clone size are from that table. This sample yields about 200,000 clones, of which around 89% are seen a single time; around 8% belongs to the top ten. With 1 base clipped from V and 7 bases from J, the junction kept 8 bases outside the gene matches. This CDR3 is 18 amino acids long. Germline V gives CDR1 LGHDT, CDR2 YNNKEL (reference sequence).

The receptor's source is a woman aged 18-29 years who had recovered from COVID-19. The sample was PBMCs or T cells enriched from blood (not recorded which). The V and J genes are TRBV3-1 (or the pseudogene TRBV3-2) and TRBJ2-1; 15 bases map to TRBD2. The CDR3 DNA is TGTGCCAGCAGCCAAGCCGGACTAGCGGGGGGGTCCAGTAATGAGCAGTTCTTC. Protein product: CASSQAGLAGGSSNEQFF.